One and the same sample provided the 2 T cell receptor beta chains below, sequenced in a study of glioma-infiltrating T cells. Amplification of TCR alpha and beta CDR3 regions from RNA used iRepertoire nested multiplex PCR. TCRdb re-called the multiplex PCR reads through MiXCR, storing one row per CDR3 protein. The sample lists more than 300,000 distinct CDR3 sequences; 41% were seen once. The sequenced sample consisted of glioma tissue, nonneoplastic brain tissue, or PBMCs (not recorded which). Receptors were obtained from a human donor with low-grade glioma or glioblastoma, undergoing nonglioma brain surgery, or in good health (not recorded which).

This clonotype has only a few counts. CDR3 DNA: TGCAGTGCTAGAGATACGGGCCGAAGCTCCTATAATTCACCCCTCCACTTT. Its translation: CSARDTGRSSYNSPLHF. The chain is built from TRBV20-1 and TRBJ1-6; the D is unclear. Germline CDR1 DFQATT, CDR2 SNEGSKA (reference sequence). The CDR3 is 17 amino acids. V was cut by 0 bases and J by 0 bases, with 12 bases left in between.

In this sample, this clonotype turned up many times. The chain has TRBV28 and TRBJ2-5, with 11 bases lining up with TRBD1. Germline V lookup: CDR1 MDHEN, CDR2 SYDVKM. The CDR3 is 15 residues long. Trimming cost V 5 bases and J 5 bases; bases outside gene matches: 7. CDR3 sequence: CASSRWTGGLETQYF. CDR3 nucleotide sequence: TGTGCCAGCAGTAGATGGACAGGGGGCTTGGAGACCCAGTACTTC.